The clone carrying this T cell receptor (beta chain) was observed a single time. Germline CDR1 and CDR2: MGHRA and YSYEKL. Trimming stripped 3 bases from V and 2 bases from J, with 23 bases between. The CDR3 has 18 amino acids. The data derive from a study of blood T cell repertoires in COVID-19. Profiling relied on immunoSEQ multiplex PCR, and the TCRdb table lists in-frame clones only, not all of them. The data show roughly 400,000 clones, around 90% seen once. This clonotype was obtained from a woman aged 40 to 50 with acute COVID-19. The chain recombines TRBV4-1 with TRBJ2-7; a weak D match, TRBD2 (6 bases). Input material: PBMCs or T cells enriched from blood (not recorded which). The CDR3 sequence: CASSHSRTRGLRAYEQYF. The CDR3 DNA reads TGCGCCAGCAGCCACTCCCGGACACGGGGGTTAAGGGCCTACGAGCAGTACTTC.